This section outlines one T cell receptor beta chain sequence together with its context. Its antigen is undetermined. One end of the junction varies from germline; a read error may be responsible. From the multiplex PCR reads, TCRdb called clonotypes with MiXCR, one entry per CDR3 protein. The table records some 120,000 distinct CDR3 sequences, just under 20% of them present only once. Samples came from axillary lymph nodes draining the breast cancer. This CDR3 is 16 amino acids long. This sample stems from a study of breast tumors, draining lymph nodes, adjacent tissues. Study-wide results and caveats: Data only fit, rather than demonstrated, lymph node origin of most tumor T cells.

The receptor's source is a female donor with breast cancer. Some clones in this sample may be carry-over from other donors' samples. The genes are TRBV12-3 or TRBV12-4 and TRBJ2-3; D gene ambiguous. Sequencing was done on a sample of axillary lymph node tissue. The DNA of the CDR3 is TGTGCCGGCAGACGTCGACTCGAATATAGCACAGATACGCAGTATTTT. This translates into CAGRRRLEYSTDTQYF.